Sequencing of this T cell receptor beta chain was carried out in a study of vaccination effects on CD4 cells after COVID-19. Study-wide background: Each participant received a vaccine that was either BNT162b2 or mRNA-1273, given as two doses. Whole-study findings and limits: Late post-vaccination, clones induced by infection and those induced by vaccine underwent marked clonal contraction.

CDR1 and CDR2 from the germline V gene are SGHKS and YYEKEE (reference sequence). This CDR3 has 15 residues. V was clipped by 5 bases and J by 0 bases, with 15 bases between them. Expansion of antigen-specific CD4+ T cells with viral peptide pools was carried out by the ViraFEST assay before sequencing. CD4+ T cells were isolated after around ten days of culture. Vaccine recipients lacked prior SARS-CoV-2 infection and had negative nucleocapsid antibodies. Roughly 2.1 million PBMC per well were cultured with 9 to 10 IU/ml IL-2 and roughly 10 ug/ml peptides. The authors replaced half the medium with IL-2 medium on days 3 and 7. Using immunoSEQ multiplex PCR, the repertoire was profiled, and TCRdb retains in-frame clones only, with some absent. The data contain just under 45,000 clones, around three quarters of them singletons. As concerns this clone: Its cognate antigen is unknown.

The sequence came from a human donor who received a COVID-19 vaccine. The source material was CD4+ T cells from PBMCs cultured with SARS-CoV-2 spike peptides, sampled before COVID-19 vaccination. The rearrangement links TRBV5-5 to TRBJ2-7; unclear D gene. CDR3 region: CASRGTRELSYEQYV. CDR3 DNA sequence: TGTGCCAGCAGGGGAACAAGGGAACTCTCCTACGAGCAGTACGTC.